The 16 T cell receptor beta chains below come from one sample, sequenced in a study of blood T cell repertoires in COVID-19. TCRdb's copy holds only in-frame clones and misses some; the assay was immunoSEQ multiplex PCR. The profile shows about 140,000 clones, about four fifths of them singletons. Input material: PBMCs or T cells enriched from blood (not recorded which). These receptors originate from a woman aged 18-29 years who had been exposed to COVID-19.

The chain uses TRBV6-1 and TRBJ2-7, with TRBD2 identical over 7 bases. V lost 0 bases and J lost 3; bases outside the gene matches: 5. CDR1 is MNHNS and CDR2 is SASEGT in the germline V gene. CDR3 length equals 15 residues. The CDR3 loop is CASSEAGRELYEQYF. CDR3 DNA: TGTGCCAGCAGTGAAGCAGGGCGGGAGCTCTACGAGCAGTACTTC.

To note about this clone: One end of the junction does not line up with germline, which may come from a read error. The rearrangement links TRBV19 to TRBJ1-5, with 9 bases fitting TRBD1. Germline V gene sequence: CDR1 LNHDA, CDR2 SQIVND (reference sequence). This CDR3 region has 15 residues. CDR3 nucleotide sequence: TGTGCCAGTAGTATTGACAGGGGGGAAAATCGGCCCCAGCATTTT. Translating it yields CASSIDRGENRPQHF. Full variable domain (missing parts from reference TRBV19 and TRBJ1-5): DGGITQSPKYLFRKEGQNVTLSCEQNLNHDAMYWYRQDPGQGLRLIYYSQIVNDFQKGDIAEGYSVSREKKESFPLTVTSAQKNPTAFYLCASSIDRGENRPQHFGDGTRLSIL.

This chain joins TRBV11-2 and TRBJ1-3; D is ambiguous. The germline V gene encodes CDR1 SGHAT and CDR2 FQNNGV. Trimming removed 3 bases from V and 0 bases from J, with 9 bases in between. The CDR3 runs 15 residues. The CDR3: CASSFFSSSGNTIYF. CDR3 coding DNA: TGTGCCAGCAGCTTTTTTTCCAGCTCTGGAAACACCATATATTTT.

The CDR3 nucleotides are TGTGCCAGCAGCTTAGAGGGACATGACTACGAGCAGTACTTC. It is translated as CASSLEGHDYEQYF. V is TRBV7-9 and J is TRBJ2-7, with a tentative D call TRBD1 (6 bases). With 1 base removed from V and 3 bases from J, the gap between germline ends came to 10 bases. This CDR3 is 14 amino acids long. CDR1 is SEHNR and CDR2 is FQNEAQ in the germline V gene (reference sequence).

V is TRBV6-4 and J is TRBJ2-1, with 7 bases identical to TRBD2. Germline CDR1 and CDR2: MRHNA and SNTAGT. CDR3 length equals 13 residues. With 3 bases clipped from V and 8 bases from J, the junction kept 4 bases outside the gene matches. The CDR3 bases are TGTGCCAGCAGTGAGCGGGAGACGGATGAGCAGTTCTTC. This encodes CASSERETDEQFF.

This sequence joins TRBV21-1 and TRBJ1-6; TRBD1 is the table's D call and was not checked against the DNA. TRBV21-1 corresponds to a pseudogene. This CDR3 is built from 17 residues. For the CDR3, the DNA is TGTGCCAGCAGCAAACCTCTGGGCCCGAACTATAATTCACCCCTCCACTTT. This codes for CASSKPLGPNYNSPLHF.

The chain combines TRBV7-9 with TRBJ1-1; the D gene is possibly TRBD1 (5 bases). CDR1 and CDR2 (germline): SEHNR, FQNEAQ (reference sequence). Trimming removed 0 bases from V and 0 bases from J, with 11 bases in between. The CDR3 runs 16 residues. This CDR3 is CASSLAGSTVNTEAFF. The CDR3 bases are TGTGCCAGCAGCTTAGCGGGTTCGACAGTGAACACTGAAGCTTTCTTT.

The rearrangement joins TRBV19 to TRBJ2-3, with 14 positions matching TRBD2. This CDR3 region has 15 residues. V was clipped by 7 bases and J by 2 bases; unmatched bases: 2. Germline V gene lookup returns CDR1 LNHDA and CDR2 SQIVND (reference sequence). The DNA for the CDR3 is TGTGCCAGTAAGGGACTAGCGGGAGCCACAGATACGCAGTATTTT. Protein sequence: CASKGLAGATDTQYF.

The chain couples TRBV3-1 (or the pseudogene TRBV3-2) to TRBJ1-4; TRBD1 is a possible D gene (5 bases). Trimming took off 1 base at V and 12 bases at J, with 9 bases between the two ends. The CDR3 has 12 amino acids. Germline V CDR1 and CDR2: LGHDT, YNNKEL (reference sequence). The CDR3 nucleotides are TGTGCCAGCAGCCAAGGCTCGACAGAACTGTTTTTT. Its protein product is CASSQGSTELFF.

The chain carries TRBV7-9 and TRBJ2-7; D is possibly TRBD1 (6 bases). Germline loops: CDR1 SEHNR, CDR2 FQNEAQ (reference sequence). This CDR3 contains 14 residues. The ends were cut back, 3 bases at V and 4 bases at J, with 13 bases in the middle. CDR3 loop: CASSFPGQLYEQYF. In DNA, the CDR3 is TGTGCCAGCAGCTTTCCGGGACAATTATACGAGCAGTACTTC.

The rearrangement links TRBV6-5 to TRBJ2-3; D remains ambiguous. Germline loops: CDR1 MNHEY, CDR2 SVGAGI. The CDR3 has 13 amino acids. V was clipped by 0 bases and J by 4 bases, with 5 bases between them. This CDR3 is CASSYSLSDTQYF. The CDR3 DNA is TGTGCCAGCAGTTACTCTCTGTCAGATACGCAGTATTTT.

The chain is built from TRBV5-8 and TRBJ2-6, with 8 bases aligning to TRBD2. Trimming removed 7 bases from V and 0 bases from J; junction bases left unmatched: 15. The CDR3 runs 19 residues. CDR1 and CDR2 (germline): SGHTS, YDEGEE. CDR3 region: CASLLLVGGRNSGANVLTF. CDR3 coding DNA: TGTGCCAGCCTCCTACTAGTCGGCGGGAGGAACTCTGGGGCCAACGTCCTGACTTTC.

The chain carries TRBV5-1 and TRBJ1-1; TRBD1 matches 7 bases. Trimming took 3 bases from V and 4 from J; bases not matched to a gene: 9. This CDR3 comprises 15 residues. Germline CDR1 reads SGHRS; CDR2 reads YFSETQ. DNA for the CDR3: TGCGCCAGCAGCTCCCAGGGGGTAAGTTCCACTGAAGCTTTCTTT. It encodes CASSSQGVSSTEAFF.

The J gene is TRBJ2-1, the V gene TRBV11-3, with 9 bases identical to TRBD2. The CDR3 is made up of 14 amino acids. Germline assignment: CDR1 SGHNT and CDR2 YENEEA. V was pared by 5 bases and J by 9 bases, with 8 bases of the junction left unmatched. This chain's CDR3 is CASSPLAGAGEQFF. The CDR3 coding sequence is TGTGCCAGCAGCCCCTTAGCGGGAGCAGGTGAGCAGTTCTTC.

The chain joins TRBV6-5 to TRBJ2-7; 8 positions agree with TRBD1. Unmatched junction bases numbered 13, after V lost 10 bases and J lost 5 bases. Germline V gives CDR1 MNHEY, CDR2 SVGAGI. CDR3 length: 14 residues. CDR3 protein: CAIERQGHSDEQYF. CDR3 bases: TGTGCCATCGAAAGACAGGGGCATAGTGACGAGCAGTACTTC.

This clone appeared a few times. V usage is TRBV30 and J usage is TRBJ1-6; D remains unclear. V was trimmed by 0 bases and J by 8 bases, leaving 11 bases between them. Germline CDR1 reads GTSNPN; CDR2 reads SVGIG (reference sequence). The CDR3 contains 14 residues. CDR3 residues: CAWSVGLTYSPLHF. In DNA form, the CDR3 reads TGTGCCTGGAGTGTCGGGTTAACCTATTCACCCCTCCACTTT.